This T cell receptor (beta chain) is drawn from a study of blood T cell repertoires in COVID-19. Study context: COVID-19 samples collected from the United States, Italy and Spain covered acute and convalescent phases. The cDNA or gDNA used as material had been derived from T cells, B-cell-depleted T cells, or PBMCs.

This CDR3 region has 14 residues. The V and J ends lost 1 base and 3 bases respectively, with 9 bases between them. The germline V gene encodes CDR1 SGHNT and CDR2 YYREEE (reference sequence). As processed by the authors: From reference gene primer amplification, estimates of nucleated cell counts were derived. Produced via immunoSEQ multiplex PCR; TCRdb's table is partial and in-frame only. V, J and clone size derive from that table, while D and trimming were established from the DNA sequence. This table holds about 190,000 clones, about nine tenths found once. In this sample, this clone turned up once.

The chain has TRBV5-4 and TRBJ2-3; D might be TRBD2 (5 bases). This clonotype originated in a man aged 40-50 years with acute or convalescent COVID-19. Sequenced material: peripheral blood. The CDR3 nucleotides are TGTGCCAGCAGCTTGCGGGGAGAAACAGATACGCAGTATTTT. It yields the protein CASSLRGETDTQYF.